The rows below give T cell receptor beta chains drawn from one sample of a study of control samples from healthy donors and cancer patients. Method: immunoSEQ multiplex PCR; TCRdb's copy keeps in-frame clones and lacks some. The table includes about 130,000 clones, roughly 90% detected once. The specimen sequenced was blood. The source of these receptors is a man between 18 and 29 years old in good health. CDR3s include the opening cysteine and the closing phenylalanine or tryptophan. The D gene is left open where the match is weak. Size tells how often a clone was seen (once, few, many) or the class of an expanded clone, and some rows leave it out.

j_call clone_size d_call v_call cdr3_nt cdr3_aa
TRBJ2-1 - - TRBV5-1 TGCGCCAGCAGCTTGGTGGGCCCCAATGAGCAGTTCTTC CASSLVGPNEQFF
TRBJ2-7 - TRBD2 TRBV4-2 TGTGCCAGCACCTCCGCGGGGGGTTCCTCCGAGCAGTACTTC CASTSAGGSSEQYF
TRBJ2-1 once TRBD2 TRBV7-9 TGTGCCAGCAGCCCTAGCGGGGCCTACAATGAGCAGTTCTTC CASSPSGAYNEQFF
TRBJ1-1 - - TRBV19 TGTGCCAGTAGTATCCCGGGACGGCTTGAAGCTTTCTTT CASSIPGRLEAFF
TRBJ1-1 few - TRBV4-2 TGTGCCAGCAGCCAAGATCTGGAGGGGGTTGGGACTGAAGCTTTCTTT CASSQDLEGVGTEAFF
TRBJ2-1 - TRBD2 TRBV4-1 TGCGCCAGCAGCCCCTGGGAGGGGAGCTCCTACAATGAGCAGTTCTTC CASSPWEGSSYNEQFF
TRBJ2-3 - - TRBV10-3 TGTGCCATCAGTGGGGGGACACCTAGCACAGATACGCAGTATTTT CAISGGTPSTDTQYF
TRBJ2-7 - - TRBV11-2 TGTGCCAGCAGCCTTAGGGGGGGGGAGTCCTACGAGCAGTACTTC CASSLRGGESYEQYF
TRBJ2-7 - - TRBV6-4 TGTGCCAGCAGTGGCAGGGCCCAGTACTTC CASSGRAQYF
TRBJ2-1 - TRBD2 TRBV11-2 TGTGCCAGCAGCTTAAGCGTCGTCGGGGGGGGCCTCTATGAGCAGTTCTTC CASSLSVVGGGLYEQFF
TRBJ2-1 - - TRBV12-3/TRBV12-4 TGTGCCAGCAGTCGCCGCTTAGAGCAGTTCTTC CASSRRLEQFF
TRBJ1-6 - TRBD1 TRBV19 TGTGCCAGTAGTACAGGACAGGGGGCGAGTCCCTCACCCCTCCACTTT CASSTGQGASPSPLHF
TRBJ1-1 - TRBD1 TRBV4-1 TGCGCCAGCAGCCTGAACAGGGGGCTCGGGGCTTTCTTT CASSLNRGLGAFF
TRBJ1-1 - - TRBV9 TGTGCCAGCAGCGGGGGGATGAACACTGAAGCTTTCTTT CASSGGMNTEAFF
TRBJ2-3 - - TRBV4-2 TGTGCCAGCAGCCAAGCCTTGAGAGAGGGGTCTAGCACAGATACGCAGTATTTT CASSQALREGSSTDTQYF
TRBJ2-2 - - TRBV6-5 TGTGCCAGCAGTTACTCGCTCGCCGGGGGACTGTTTTTT CASSYSLAGGLFF
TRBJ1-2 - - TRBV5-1 TGCGCCAGCAGCTTGGGGCAGGGGACTAACTATGGCTACACCTTC CASSLGQGTNYGYTF
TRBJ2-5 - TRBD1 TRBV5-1 TGCGCCAGCAGCTTGGAAGGGGGCCAGACCCAGTACTTC CASSLEGGQTQYF
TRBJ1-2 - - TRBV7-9 TGTGCCAGCAGCTTAAATAAGGATGGCTACACCTTC CASSLNKDGYTF
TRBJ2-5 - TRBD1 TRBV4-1 TGCGCCAGCAGCCAAGGGCAGGGGGATCAAGAGACCCAGTACTTC CASSQGQGDQETQYF
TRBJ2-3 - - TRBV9 TGTGCCAGCAGCAGATCATCGGGACTGTCTACAGATACGCAGTATTTT CASSRSSGLSTDTQYF
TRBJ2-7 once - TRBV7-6 TGTGCCAGCAGCTTAGGGGGCCTCTCCTACGAGCAGTACTTC CASSLGGLSYEQYF
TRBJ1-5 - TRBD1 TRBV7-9 TGTGCCAGCAGCTTAGGTCCGGGACAGGGGGCGGGTAGCAATCAGCCCCAGCATTTT CASSLGPGQGAGSNQPQHF
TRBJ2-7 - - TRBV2 TGTGCCAGCAATTGGGGAAGATCCTACGAGCAGTACTTC CASNWGRSYEQYF
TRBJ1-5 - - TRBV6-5 TGTGCCAGCAGCCTAGGGGGGGCCGCTCAGCCCCAGCATTTT CASSLGGAAQPQHF
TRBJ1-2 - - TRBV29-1 TGCAGCGGAAGATTGGGGGCGGACGGCTACACCTTC CSGRLGADGYTF
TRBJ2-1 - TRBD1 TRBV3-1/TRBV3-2 TGTGCCAGCAGCCCAGGCTCCGGGACAGGGGATGACAATGAGCAGTTCTTC CASSPGSGTGDDNEQFF
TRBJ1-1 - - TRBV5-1 TGCGCCAGCAGCTTGGCAGGGACTGAACTGGTCGCTTTCTTT CASSLAGTELVAFF
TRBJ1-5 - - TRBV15 TGTGCCACCAGCAGAGATCGGTTTGGTCAGGATGTTAACCAGCCCCAGCATTTT CATSRDRFGQDVNQPQHF
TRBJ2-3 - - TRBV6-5 TGTGCCAGCAGTTACAGGCCTAGCACAGATACGCAGTATTTT CASSYRPSTDTQYF
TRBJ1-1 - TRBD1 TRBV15 TGTGCCACCAGCCCGCAGACAGGGGTGAACACTGAAGCTTTCTTT CATSPQTGVNTEAFF
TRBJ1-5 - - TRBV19 TGTGCCAGTAGTATCAATAGGGAGTATAGCAATCAGCCCCAGCATTTT CASSINREYSNQPQHF
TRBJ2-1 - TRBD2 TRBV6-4 TGTGCCAGCAGTGAGGCTAGCGGGGGGTACAATGAGCAGTTCTTC CASSEASGGYNEQFF
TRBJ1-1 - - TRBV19 TGTGCCAGTAGTATTTTTATACCAGGGAACACTGAAGCTTTCTTT CASSIFIPGNTEAFF
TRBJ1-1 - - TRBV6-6 TGTGCCAGCAGTTTGCCGACAGGAGTCACTGAAGCTTTCTTT CASSLPTGVTEAFF
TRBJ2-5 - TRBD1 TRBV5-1 TGCGCCAGCAGCGGCGGACAGGGGACAGAGACCCAGTACTTC CASSGGQGTETQYF
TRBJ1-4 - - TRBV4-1 TGCGCCAGCAGCCGGGTAGCGGCAACTAATGAAAAACTGTTTTTT CASSRVAATNEKLFF
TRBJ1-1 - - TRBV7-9 TGTGCCAGCAGCGCTGGGAACACTGAAGCTTTCTTT CASSAGNTEAFF
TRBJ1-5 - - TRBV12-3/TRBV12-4 TGTGCCAGCAGTTTTCTCGGTGGGCAGCCCCAGCATTTT CASSFLGGQPQHF
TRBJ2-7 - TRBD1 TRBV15 TGTGCCACCCTATCTTTTGACCCCGGGACAGGTTTCGAGCAGTACTTC CATLSFDPGTGFEQYF
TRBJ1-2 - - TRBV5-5 TGTGCCAGCAGCCAAGAAACAGGGACGCTAAACTATGGCTACACCTTC CASSQETGTLNYGYTF
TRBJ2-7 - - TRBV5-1 TGCGCCAGCAGAGTGGGGGGGGCCCACTACGAGCAGTACTTC CASRVGGAHYEQYF
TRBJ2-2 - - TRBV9 TGTGCCAGCAGCGTAGATTGGGCCGGGGAGCTGTTTTTT CASSVDWAGELFF
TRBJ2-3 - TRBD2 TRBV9 TGTGCCAGCAGTGACCCAAAGCGGGGGGGCACAGATACGCAGTATTTT CASSDPKRGGTDTQYF